Following are 7 T cell receptor beta chains from one sample sequenced in a study of T-cell memory formation after mild COVID-19. One entry per CDR3 protein results from TCRdb running MiXCR on the 5' RACE reads. The sample comprises around 300,000 distinct CDR3 sequences, over 11% of which are singletons, and under 25% rests with the top ten. Material for sequencing was PBMCs or a T cell subset sorted from them (not recorded which). The receptors originated from a man younger than 35 who had mild COVID-19 (a few samples of this study predate the infection). Cell type and time point are not known.

Points on this clonotype: A read error may be the cause here, since a much bigger clone is one base away. The chain recombines TRBV7-3 with TRBJ2-3, with D perhaps matching TRBD2 (6 bases). V lost 6 bases, J lost 0 bases, and 10 bases lay in between. There are 14 residues in the CDR3. Per the germline V gene, CDR1 is SGHTA and CDR2 is FQGTGA. The CDR3 DNA reads as TGTGCCAGCAGTGCCGGGACTAGCACAGATACGCAGTATTTT. Amino acid sequence: CASSAGTSTDTQYF.

The chain employs TRBV4-3 and TRBJ1-6, with a weak D call TRBD1 (5 bases). This CDR3 is 13 amino acids long. V was cut by 9 bases and J by 8 bases, with 14 bases left in between. Germline V gene lookup returns CDR1 LGHNA and CDR2 YSLEER. The CDR3 coding sequence is TGCGCCAGTCGACCGGGACCCTATTCACCCCTCCACTTT. It is translated as CASRPGPYSPLHF.

V and J are TRBV5-1 and TRBJ2-7, with D possibly being TRBD2 (5 bases). The V end was cut by 4 bases, the J end by 0 bases, with 14 bases between. The CDR3 consists of 15 residues. Germline V gene data show CDR1 as SGHRS and CDR2 as YFSETQ. CDR3 nucleotides: TGCGCCAGCAGCCTAGCCGGACGGAGCTCCTACGAGCAGTACTTC. Translating gives CASSLAGRSSYEQYF.

V and J are TRBV19 and TRBJ2-1; 10 bases are a match to TRBD2. Germline CDR1 LNHDA, CDR2 SQIVND (reference sequence). V dropped 1 base and J dropped 8; count of bases not matched to a gene: 5. CDR3 length: 15 amino acids. Written as DNA, the CDR3 is TGTGCCAGTAGTATAGCAGCGGGGGGGCCTCATGAGCAGTTCTTC. As protein: CASSIAAGGPHEQFF.

This sequence joins TRBV28 and TRBJ2-3, with no clear D. Germline V CDR1 and CDR2: MDHEN, SYDVKM. V lost 9 bases and J 0 bases, leaving 16 bases between the germline ends. CDR3 length: 15 residues. The CDR3 coding sequence is TGTGCCAGTATGGCCTGGGGAACTAGCACAGATACGCAGTATTTT. Its translation is CASMAWGTSTDTQYF.

This clonotype came up many times. Its ends do not fully match the called genes, so a read error is possible. The chain combines TRBV5-1 with TRBJ2-3; D call uncertain. Germline assignment: CDR1 SGHRS and CDR2 YFSETQ. The CDR3 has 12 amino acids. CDR3 DNA: TGTGCCAGCAGCTTATCTGGAGATACGCAGTATTTT. This gives the protein CASSLSGDTQYF.

The genes are TRBV4-1 and TRBJ1-1; 8 nucleotides line up with TRBD1. This CDR3 comprises 13 residues. The junction had 7 bases not matched to a gene; V was cut back by 7 bases and J by 6 bases. Germline V CDR1 and CDR2: MGHRA, YSYEKL. CDR3 DNA sequence: TGCGCCAGCAACCGACAGGGGAGCGCTGAAGCTTTCTTT. Translated: CASNRQGSAEAFF.